These 10 T cell receptor beta chains came from one sample sequenced in a study of regulatory T cells in long-lasting Graves disease. Arm-PCR of CDR3 regions with iRepertoire HTBI primers generated TCR beta libraries. TCRdb passed the multiplex PCR reads through MiXCR, listing each CDR3 protein once. The sample consists of over 450,000 distinct CDR3 sequences, approximately 12% of them appearing once. The time point was: newly diagnosed GD, antithyroid drugs for less than 3 months. The TCR library was made from RNA extracted from PBMCs. These records were also assigned to another study, of T cells in Graves' hyperthyroidism and ophthalmopathy.

The input for sequencing was peripheral blood mononuclear cells (PBMCs), taken at new diagnosis, from a patient treated with antithyroid drugs. These receptors came from a woman in her twenties or thirties with Graves disease.

The chain recombines TRBV27 with TRBJ1-3; D remains unclear. This CDR3 comprises 12 residues. Per the germline V gene, CDR1 is MNHEY and CDR2 is SMNVEV (reference sequence). The germline V and J ends were trimmed by 9 bases and 0 bases, with 6 bases remaining between them. The CDR3 here is CASGISGNTIYF. The DNA of the CDR3 is TGTGCCAGTGGGATCTCTGGAAACACCATATATTTT.

This chain links TRBV13 with TRBJ2-1; D perhaps matches TRBD2 (6 bases). V lost 5 bases, J lost 5 bases, and 13 bases lay in between. This CDR3 is built from 14 residues. Germline values: CDR1 PRHDT, CDR2 FYEKMQ (reference sequence). The CDR3 protein is CASSLRTINNEQFF. The CDR3 region has the DNA TGTGCCAGCAGCCTCCGGACTATCAACAATGAGCAGTTCTTC.

This clonotype was observed a handful of times. The rearrangement uses TRBV7-2 and TRBJ1-2, with a weak D call TRBD1 (6 bases). The CDR3 is 13 residues long. From germline, CDR1 is SGHTA and CDR2 FQGNSA. V lost 5 bases and J lost 7, with 14 bases in between. This chain's CDR3 is CASSPIRGGGYTF. CDR3 sequence (DNA): TGTGCCAGCAGCCCTATCAGGGGCGGTGGCTACACCTTC.

The chain recombines TRBV7-9 with TRBJ1-3; the D is unclear. V was shortened by 1 base and J by 5 bases, with 6 bases between the two germline ends. Germline V gives CDR1 SEHNR, CDR2 FQNEAQ (reference sequence). CDR3 length: 13 amino acids. The CDR3 reads CASSLERRNTIYF. CDR3 bases: TGTGCCAGCAGCTTAGAGAGGAGAAACACCATATATTTT.

With respect to this clonotype: Its ends do not fully match the called genes, so a read error is possible. The CDR3 sequence: CTSRPGPGNTEAFF. The CDR3 region has the DNA TGTACCAGTAGGCCAGGACCAGGGAACACTGAAGCTTTCTTT. This sequence joins TRBV19 and TRBJ1-1; unclear D gene. The CDR3 totals 14 residues. CDR1 and CDR2 from the germline V gene are LNHDA and SQIVND (reference sequence).

This clonotype was found many times. The genes are TRBV6-2 or TRBV6-3 and TRBJ1-2; perhaps TRBD1 as D (5 bases). Trimming shortened V by 9 bases and J by 2 bases, and 10 bases separated the two germline ends. The CDR3 consists of 12 residues. Germline V gene data show CDR1 as MNHEY and CDR2 as SVGEGT. The CDR3 protein is CASFRDNYGYTF. The CDR3 DNA follows: TGTGCCAGTTTCCGGGACAACTATGGCTACACCTTC.

The J gene is TRBJ2-3, the V gene TRBV13; D not resolved. CDR1 and CDR2 (germline): PRHDT, FYEKMQ (reference sequence). The V end lost 2 bases, the J end lost 4 bases, and 10 bases lay between the germline ends. There are 14 residues in the CDR3. The CDR3, as DNA: TGTGCCAGCAGCTTAAGGGCAGACGCAGATACGCAGTATTTT. It encodes CASSLRADADTQYF.

This clonotype has a count of ten or more. The rearrangement uses TRBV5-5 and TRBJ2-1; TRBD2 is a possible D gene (5 bases). Trimming took 6 bases from V and 6 from J, leaving 13 bases between them. This CDR3 comprises 13 residues. Germline V gene data show CDR1 as SGHKS and CDR2 as YYEKEE (reference sequence). The CDR3 protein is CASIPPRGNEQFF. In nucleotides, the CDR3 is TGTGCCAGCATACCACCTCGGGGCAATGAGCAGTTCTTC. The whole variable domain, filled in from reference TRBV5-5 and TRBJ2-1, reads DAGVTQSPTHLIKTRGQQVTLRCSPISGHKSVSWYQQVLGQGPQFIFQYYEKEERGRGNFPDRFSARQFPNYSSELNVNALLLGDSALYLCASIPPRGNEQFFGPGTRLTVL.

This clonotype appeared many times. The V call is TRBV7-2, the J call TRBJ1-6; D is undetermined. V shed 5 bases and J shed 5 bases, with 4 bases lying between them. CDR1 SGHTA and CDR2 FQGNSA come from the germline V gene. This CDR3 contains 12 residues. The CDR3 coding sequence is TGTGCCAGCAGCCGTGATAATTCACCCCTCCACTTT. As protein: CASSRDNSPLHF.

This clonotype was counted ten times or more. The genes are TRBV6-1 and TRBJ1-1; D is ambiguous. This CDR3 region has 15 residues. Germline CDR1 and CDR2: MNHNS and SASEGT. V lost 1 base and J 5 bases, leaving 14 bases between the germline ends. DNA of the CDR3: TGTGCCAGCAGTGAAGTAAGGGTACTGGAGACTGAAGCTTTCTTT. It yields the protein CASSEVRVLETEAFF.